Listed below are T cell receptor beta chains from one sample, sequenced in a study of CD4+ T cells in melanoma. Assay used: immunoSEQ multiplex PCR; TCRdb lists only in-frame clones, some missing. The repertoire includes about 14,000 clones, about 71% of them detected once, and roughly 18% sits in the top ten. The sequenced sample consisted of cells from a culture (not recorded whether cultured in vitro). These receptors were taken from a human donor with melanoma. Each CDR3 is given with its conserved first and last residue. The order of the fields is CDR3 length, D gene, V gene, J gene, clone size, CDR3 protein, CDR3 DNA. A D gene is named only where the DNA matches it firmly. Not every row has a clone size; where given, it reads once, few, many or a size class.

>13|-|TRBV19|TRBJ2-7|-
CASSPEVQGQQYF
TGTGCCAGTAGTCCGGAAGTACAGGGCCAGCAGTACTTC
>14|TRBD1|TRBV30|TRBJ1-4|-
CAWSRTGINEKLFF
TGTGCCTGGAGCCGGACAGGGATTAATGAAAAACTGTTTTTT
>14|TRBD1|TRBV5-1|TRBJ1-1|few
CASSWTGADTEAFF
TGCGCCAGCAGCTGGACAGGGGCTGACACTGAAGCTTTCTTT
>13|-|TRBV10-3|TRBJ2-7|large
CAISANGMGEQYF
TGTGCCATCAGTGCGAACGGAATGGGCGAGCAGTACTTC
>15|TRBD1|TRBV6-1|TRBJ2-7|-
CASSESGTASYEQYF
TGTGCCAGCAGTGAATCTGGGACAGCTTCCTACGAGCAGTACTTC
>14|TRBD2|TRBV6-1|TRBJ2-7|-
CAGRIGGAGGEQYF
TGTGCCGGGCGAATCGGGGGGGCCGGCGGCGAGCAGTACTTC
>13|-|TRBV6-6|TRBJ1-2|-
CASSSRDLGGYTF
TGTGCCAGCAGTTCCCGGGACCTGGGAGGCTACACCTTC
>15|-|TRBV6-5|TRBJ2-1|-
CASSYVTGRTNEQFF
TGTGCCAGCAGTTACGTAACAGGGAGGACTAATGAGCAGTTCTTC
>11|-|TRBV11-2|TRBJ2-3|-
CASRGGPEQYF
TGTGCCAGCAGGGGGGGACCTGAGCAGTATTTT
>17|-|TRBV5-8|TRBJ1-5|few
CASSLNRGGYSNQPQHF
TGTGCCAGCAGCCTTAACCGTGGTGGGTATAGCAATCAGCCCCAGCATTTT
>15|-|TRBV7-9|TRBJ2-7|few
CASSLGDVGGYEQYF
TGTGCCAGCAGCTTAGGGGATGTGGGGGGCTACGAGCAGTACTTC
>12|TRBD2|TRBV6-6|TRBJ2-7|once
CASSSGRDEQYF
TGTGCCAGCAGTTCAGGGAGGGACGAGCAGTACTTC
>16|TRBD1|TRBV4-1|TRBJ2-4|-
CASSQILRDRANIQYF
TGCGCCAGCAGCCAGATCCTCCGGGACAGGGCAAACATTCAGTACTTC
>11|-|TRBV19|TRBJ1-2|few
CATEQDYGYTF
TGTGCCACCGAGCAAGACTATGGCTACACCTTC
>14|-|TRBV4-1|TRBJ1-5|once
CASSPSPLDQPQHF
TGCGCCAGCAGCCCTTCCCCCCTTGATCAGCCCCAGCATTTT
>14|-|TRBV6-5|TRBJ1-5|-
CASSPERRNQPQHF
TGTGCCAGCAGCCCGGAGAGGCGCAATCAGCCCCAGCATTTT
>15|-|TRBV19|TRBJ2-2|-
CASSDRGPNTGELFF
TGTGCCAGTAGTGACCGGGGGCCGAACACCGGGGAGCTGTTTTTT
>12|-|TRBV30|TRBJ1-4|-
CALRQVGEKLFF
TGTGCCTTGCGGCAGGTTGGGGAAAAACTGTTTTTT
>14|-|TRBV18|TRBJ1-1|once
CASSLGQWNTEAFF
TGTGCCAGCTCACTCGGACAGTGGAACACTGAAGCTTTCTTT
>14|-|TRBV19|TRBJ1-1|few
CASSIAGLLTEAFF
TGTGCCAGTAGTATCGCAGGGCTGCTCACTGAAGCTTTCTTT
>11|TRBD2|TRBV10-2|TRBJ2-3|-
CASTSGDTQYF
TGCGCCAGCACTAGCGGAGATACGCAGTATTTT
>14|-|TRBV5-1|TRBJ2-2|-
CASGVGGNTGELFF
TGCGCCAGCGGCGTCGGGGGGAACACCGGGGAGCTGTTTTTT
>14|TRBD2|TRBV10-1|TRBJ2-3|once
CASSVSGGTDTQYF
TGCGCCAGCAGTGTTAGCGGGGGGACAGATACGCAGTATTTT
>18|TRBD1|TRBV6-4|TRBJ2-2|-
CASRALGTGEGGTGELFF
TGTGCCAGCAGAGCTCTGGGGACAGGGGAGGGAGGTACCGGGGAGCTGTTTTTT
>11|-|TRBV25-1|TRBJ1-2|-
CASSPGSGYTF
TGTGCCAGCAGCCCCGGGAGTGGCTACACCTTC
>15|-|TRBV5-1|TRBJ2-5|-
CASSLEGASQGTQYF
TGCGCCAGCAGCTTGGAAGGGGCGAGTCAAGGGACCCAGTACTTC
>14|-|TRBV10-1|TRBJ2-2|-
CASSDSLNTGELFF
TGCGCCAGCAGCGACTCCTTGAACACCGGGGAGCTGTTTTTT
>15|-|TRBV5-5|TRBJ1-5|-
CASSLADTTAQPQHF
TGTGCCAGCAGCTTGGCGGACACCACGGCCCAGCCCCAGCATTTT
>15|-|TRBV16|TRBJ1-1|-
CASSQSGRGRTEAFF
TGTGCCAGCAGCCAATCGGGTAGGGGTAGGACTGAAGCTTTCTTT
>14|-|TRBV6-1|TRBJ1-1|-
CASREPGLYTEAFF
TGTGCCAGCAGGGAACCGGGACTTTACACTGAAGCTTTCTTT
>15|TRBD1|TRBV5-1|TRBJ1-1|-
CASSLTTGPNTEAFF
TGCGCCAGCAGCCTAACGACAGGGCCCAACACTGAAGCTTTCTTT
>14|-|TRBV7-9|TRBJ1-1|few
CASSFGDRNTEAFF
TGTGCCAGCAGCTTTGGAGACAGGAACACTGAAGCTTTCTTT
>14|-|TRBV5-4|TRBJ2-5|-
CASSHGASKETQYF
TGTGCCAGCAGCCATGGGGCTAGTAAAGAGACCCAGTACTTC
>14|-|TRBV7-9|TRBJ2-7|-
CASSLGLKSYEQYF
TGTGCCAGCAGCTTGGGGCTTAAGTCCTACGAGCAGTACTTC
>14|-|TRBV25-1|TRBJ2-6|-
CASSEPAGANVLTF
TGTGCCAGCAGTGAGCCGGCTGGGGCCAACGTCCTGACTTTC
>11|-|TRBV7-9|TRBJ1-3|-
CASSPLDTIYF
TGTGCCAGCAGCCCCCTAGACACCATATATTTT
>15|TRBD2|TRBV11-2|TRBJ2-5|-
CASSSRTSLWETQYF
TGTGCCAGCAGCTCCCGGACTAGTCTGTGGGAGACCCAGTACTTC
>17|TRBD2|TRBV19|TRBJ2-1|-
CASSIGLAGGLYNEQFF
TGTGCCAGTAGTATTGGACTAGCGGGGGGATTATACAATGAGCAGTTCTTC
>16|TRBD1|TRBV27|TRBJ1-3|-
CASGATGGYSGNTIYF
TGTGCCAGCGGGGCAACAGGGGGCTACTCTGGAAACACCATATATTTT
>14|-|TRBV2|TRBJ1-6|-
CASSKGTRNSPLHF
TGTGCCAGTTCTAAGGGGACACGTAATTCACCCCTCCACTTT
>13|TRBD2|TRBV7-2|TRBJ2-5|-
CASSLGTSGGWYF
TGTGCCAGCAGCTTAGGAACTAGCGGCGGTTGGTACTTC
>16|-|TRBV5-6|TRBJ1-6|-
CASSSPILSYNSPLHF
TGTGCCAGCAGCTCACCGATTCTCTCCTATAATTCACCCCTCCACTTT
>14|-|TRBV7-8|TRBJ2-7|-
CASSLMRDSYEQYF
TGTGCCAGCAGCTTAATGAGGGATTCCTACGAGCAGTACTTC
>19|-|TRBV9|TRBJ2-6|-
CASSPRTTTSGPGANVLTF
TGTGCCAGCAGCCCCCGCACGACGACCTCAGGACCTGGGGCCAACGTCCTGACTTTC
>16|-|TRBV5-1|TRBJ1-2|-
CASSPGARASGYGYTF
TGCGCCAGCAGCCCCGGCGCGAGGGCCTCGGGCTACGGCTACACCTTC
>12|TRBD1|TRBV2|TRBJ1-2|-
CASRIDRDGYTF
TGTGCCAGCAGAATCGACAGGGACGGCTACACCTTC
>15|TRBD2|TRBV14|TRBJ2-3|-
CASSRQRGGTDTQYF
TGTGCCAGCAGCCGCCAGCGGGGTGGCACAGATACGCAGTATTTT
>14|-|TRBV10-1|TRBJ1-1|few
CASSESSYGRKAFF
TGCGCCAGCAGTGAGTCAAGTTACGGGAGGAAAGCTTTCTTT
>13|-|TRBV29-1|TRBJ2-3|-
CSVLGSSTDTQYF
TGCAGCGTTTTAGGCAGCTCCACAGATACGCAGTATTTT
>14|TRBD1|TRBV5-6|TRBJ1-5|-
CASSLQGSNQPQHF
TGTGCCAGCAGCTTACAGGGGAGTAATCAGCCCCAGCATTTT
>16|TRBD1|TRBV13|TRBJ1-5|medium-sized
CASSLRQGANNQPQHF
TGTGCCAGCAGCTTAAGACAGGGGGCGAACAATCAGCCCCAGCATTTT
>15|TRBD1|TRBV6-5|TRBJ1-6|-
CASSRGGTGGPPLHF
TGTGCCAGCAGTCGGGGGGGGACAGGGGGCCCACCCCTCCACTTT
>14|TRBD1|TRBV30|TRBJ1-1|few
CAWSVRGRPSRAFF
TGTGCCTGGAGTGTGAGGGGGCGACCGTCTAGAGCTTTCTTT
>15|-|TRBV7-3|TRBJ2-3|-
CASSPSGQKVDTQYF
TGTGCCAGCAGCCCAAGCGGACAGAAAGTTGATACGCAGTATTTT
>16|-|TRBV13|TRBJ2-2|-
CASSSPRGAVSGELFF
TGTGCCAGCAGCTCCCCCCGGGGGGCCGTATCCGGGGAGCTGTTTTTT